This T cell receptor beta chain originates from a study of regulatory T cells in long-lasting Graves disease. About the research overall: Persistence in Graves' disease denoted antithyroid drug use beyond 5 years alongside positive TSH receptor antibodies.

Time point reported: persistent/refractory GD, antithyroid drugs over 5 years with positive TRAb. PBMC RNA was the source of the TCR library. The ends lost 1 base at V and 7 bases at J; junction bases unmatched: 5. Germline V gene data show CDR1 as SGHNT and CDR2 as YYREEE (reference sequence). The length of the CDR3 is 15 residues. In the case of this clonotype: Antigen unknown.

To make TCR beta libraries, researchers used iRepertoire HTBI primers and Arm-PCR of CDR3 regions. Via MiXCR, TCRdb re-called the multiplex PCR reads, giving one row per CDR3 protein. Of under 450,000 distinct CDR3 sequences in the sample, roughly 24% were seen once. Study findings and constraints: With a few thousand shared public clonotypes, persistent patients exceeded new patients, who shared just over 950. Repertoires from persistent disease leaned toward TRBV28, TRBJ1-2 and TRBJ2-5.

The material was peripheral blood mononuclear cells (PBMCs), obtained when the disease was refractory, from a patient treated with antithyroid drugs. The gene calls are TRBV5-4 and TRBJ2-2, with 9 bases matching TRBD1. This TCR was recovered from a woman aged 40 to 50 with Graves disease. In nucleotides, the CDR3 is TGTGCCAGCAGCTTGTTACAGGGGGCGAGCGGGGAGCTGTTTTTT. Its translation: CASSLLQGASGELFF.